The 2 T cell receptor beta chains below all came from one sample that was sequenced in a study of response to subunit inactivated influenza vaccine. From the RT-PCR reads, TCRdb called clonotypes with MiXCR, one entry per CDR3 protein. The table shows hundreds of thousands of distinct CDR3 sequences, with 13% to 15% occurring only once. The starting material was PBMCs from blood, obtained 14 to 15 days before vaccination. Receptor source: a man aged 45 to 65 who received an inactivated influenza vaccine.

This chain uses TRBV4-3 with TRBJ2-1; D remains ambiguous. This CDR3 spans 15 amino acids. Germline-derived CDR1 and CDR2 are LGHNA and YSLEER. Trimming cost V 1 base and J 2 bases, with 9 bases left between them. The DNA of the CDR3 is TGCGCCAGCAGCCAAGCAAAGGCCCCCTACAATGAGCAGTTCTTC. Translation gives CASSQAKAPYNEQFF.

The rearrangement links TRBV12-3 or TRBV12-4 to TRBJ2-7, with D tentatively TRBD1 or TRBD2 (5 bases each). V was cut by 5 bases and J by 1 base, with 21 bases left in between. CDR3 length: 17 amino acids. CDR3 residues: CASSMGDLLKGSYEQYF. The CDR3 DNA sequence: TGTGCCAGCAGTATGGGGGACCTCTTAAAAGGATCCTACGAGCAGTACTTC.